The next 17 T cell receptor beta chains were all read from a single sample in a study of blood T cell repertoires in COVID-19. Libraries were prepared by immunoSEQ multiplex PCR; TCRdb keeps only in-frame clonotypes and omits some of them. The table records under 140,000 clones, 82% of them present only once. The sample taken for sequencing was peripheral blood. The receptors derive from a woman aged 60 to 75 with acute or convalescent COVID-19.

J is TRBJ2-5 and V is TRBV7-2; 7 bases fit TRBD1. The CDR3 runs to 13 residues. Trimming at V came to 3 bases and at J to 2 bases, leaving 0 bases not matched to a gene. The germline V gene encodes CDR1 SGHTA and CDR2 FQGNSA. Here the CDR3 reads CASSLGQQETQYF. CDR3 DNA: TGTGCCAGCAGCTTGGGACAGCAAGAGACCCAGTACTTC.

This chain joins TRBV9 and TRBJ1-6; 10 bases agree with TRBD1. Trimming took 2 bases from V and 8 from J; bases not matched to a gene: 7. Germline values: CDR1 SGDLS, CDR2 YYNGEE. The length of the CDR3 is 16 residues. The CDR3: CASSVRDRGLDSPLHF. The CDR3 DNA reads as TGTGCCAGCAGCGTCCGGGACAGGGGTCTGGATTCACCCCTCCACTTT. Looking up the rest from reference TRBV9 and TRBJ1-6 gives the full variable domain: DSGVTQTPKHLITATGQRVTLRCSPRSGDLSVYWYQQSLDQGLQFLIQYYNGEERAKGNILERFSAQQFPDLHSELNLSSLELGDSALYFCASSVRDRGLDSPLHFGNGTRLTVT.

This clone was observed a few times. The CDR3 DNA follows: TGTGCCAGTAGTTTCCCACAGGGGCGGAATAATTCACCCCTCCACTTT. Translation gives CASSFPQGRNNSPLHF. The genes are TRBV19 and TRBJ1-6, with TRBD1 identical over 7 bases. Losses at the gene ends were 5 bases for V and 5 bases for J; bases not matched to a gene: 9. Germline assignment: CDR1 LNHDA and CDR2 SQIVND (reference sequence). There are 16 residues in the CDR3.

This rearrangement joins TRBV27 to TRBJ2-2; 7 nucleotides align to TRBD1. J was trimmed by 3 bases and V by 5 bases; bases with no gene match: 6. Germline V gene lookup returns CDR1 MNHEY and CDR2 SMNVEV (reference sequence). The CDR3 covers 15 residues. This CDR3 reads CASSGTTGHTGELFF. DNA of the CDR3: TGTGCCAGCAGTGGAACGACAGGGCACACCGGGGAGCTGTTTTTT.

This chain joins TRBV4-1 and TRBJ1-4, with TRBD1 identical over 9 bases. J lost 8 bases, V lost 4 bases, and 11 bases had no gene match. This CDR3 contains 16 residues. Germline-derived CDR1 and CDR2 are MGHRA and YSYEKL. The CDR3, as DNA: TGCGCCAGCAGCCCCGGCTTACAGGGGGCTCAAGAAAAACTGTTTTTT. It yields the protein CASSPGLQGAQEKLFF.

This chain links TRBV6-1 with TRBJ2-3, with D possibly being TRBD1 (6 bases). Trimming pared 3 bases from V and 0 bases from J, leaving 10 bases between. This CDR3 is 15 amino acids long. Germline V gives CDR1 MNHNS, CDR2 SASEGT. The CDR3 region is CASSDTGYSTDTQYF. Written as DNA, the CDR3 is TGTGCCAGCAGTGACACAGGGTATAGCACAGATACGCAGTATTTT.

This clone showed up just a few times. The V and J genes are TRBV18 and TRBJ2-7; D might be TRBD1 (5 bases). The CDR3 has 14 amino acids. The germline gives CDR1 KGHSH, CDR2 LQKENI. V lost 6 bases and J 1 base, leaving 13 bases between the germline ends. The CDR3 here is CASSAGALSYEQYF. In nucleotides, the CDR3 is TGTGCCAGCTCTGCTGGGGCTCTGTCCTACGAGCAGTACTTC.

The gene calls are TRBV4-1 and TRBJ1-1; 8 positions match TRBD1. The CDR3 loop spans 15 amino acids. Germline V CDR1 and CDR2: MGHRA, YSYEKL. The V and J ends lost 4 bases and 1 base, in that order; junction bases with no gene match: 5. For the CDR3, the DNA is TGCGCCAGCAGCCCGTTCGGACAGGGGAACACTGAAGCTTTCTTT. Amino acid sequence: CASSPFGQGNTEAFF.

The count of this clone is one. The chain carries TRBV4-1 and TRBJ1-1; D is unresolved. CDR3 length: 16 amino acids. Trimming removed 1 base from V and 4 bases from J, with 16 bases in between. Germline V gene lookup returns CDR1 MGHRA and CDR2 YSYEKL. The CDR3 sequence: CASSQGVREKATEAFF. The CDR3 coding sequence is TGCGCCAGCAGCCAAGGAGTCCGGGAAAAGGCCACTGAAGCTTTCTTT.

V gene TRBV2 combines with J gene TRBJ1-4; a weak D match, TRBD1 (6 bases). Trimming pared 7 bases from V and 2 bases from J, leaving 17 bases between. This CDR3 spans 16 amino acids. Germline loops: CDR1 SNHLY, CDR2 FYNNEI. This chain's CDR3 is CASTPDLTGTNEKLFF. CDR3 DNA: TGTGCCAGCACGCCCGATCTCACAGGGACTAATGAAAAACTGTTTTTT.

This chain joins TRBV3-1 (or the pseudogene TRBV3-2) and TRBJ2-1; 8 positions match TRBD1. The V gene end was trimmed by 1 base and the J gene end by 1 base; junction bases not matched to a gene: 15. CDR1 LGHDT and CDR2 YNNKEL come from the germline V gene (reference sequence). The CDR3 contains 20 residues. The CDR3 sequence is CASSQGLGLWDRTSYNEQFF. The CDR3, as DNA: TGTGCCAGCAGCCAAGGTCTTGGTTTGTGGGACAGGACTTCCTACAATGAGCAGTTCTTC.

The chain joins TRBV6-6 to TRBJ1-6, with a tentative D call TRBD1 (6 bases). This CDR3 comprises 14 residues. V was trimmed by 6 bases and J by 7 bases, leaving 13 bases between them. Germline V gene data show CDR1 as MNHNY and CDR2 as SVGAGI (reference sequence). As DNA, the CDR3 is TGTGCCAGCAGCCCCGTTCAGGGGAATTCACCCCTCCACTTT. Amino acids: CASSPVQGNSPLHF.

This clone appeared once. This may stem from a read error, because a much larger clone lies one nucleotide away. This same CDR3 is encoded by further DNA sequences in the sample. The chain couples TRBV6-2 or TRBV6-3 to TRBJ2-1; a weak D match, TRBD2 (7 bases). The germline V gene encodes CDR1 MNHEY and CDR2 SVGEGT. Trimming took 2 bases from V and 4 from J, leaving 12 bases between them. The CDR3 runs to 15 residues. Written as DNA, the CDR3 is TGTGCCAGCAGTTACCTAGGGGGGGCTTACAATGAGCAGTTCTTC. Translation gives CASSYLGGAYNEQFF.

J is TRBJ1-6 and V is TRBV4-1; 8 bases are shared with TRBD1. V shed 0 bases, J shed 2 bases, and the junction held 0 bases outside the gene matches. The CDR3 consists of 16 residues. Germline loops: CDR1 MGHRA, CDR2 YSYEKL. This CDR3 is CASSQEGQAYNSPLHF. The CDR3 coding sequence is TGCGCCAGCAGCCAAGAGGGACAGGCCTATAATTCACCCCTCCACTTT.

CDR3 amino acids: CASSQDHNQPQHF. CDR3 in DNA: TGCGCCAGCAGCCAAGACCACAATCAGCCCCAGCATTTT. The rearrangement uses TRBV4-1 and TRBJ1-5; D gene ambiguous. Germline V CDR1 and CDR2: MGHRA, YSYEKL. The CDR3 is 13 amino acids. With 0 bases removed from V and 3 bases from J, the gap between germline ends came to 3 bases.

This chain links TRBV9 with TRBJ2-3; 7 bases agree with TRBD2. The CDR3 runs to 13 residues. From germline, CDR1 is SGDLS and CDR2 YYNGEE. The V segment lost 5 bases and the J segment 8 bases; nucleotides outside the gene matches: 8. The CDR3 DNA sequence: TGTGCCAGCAGTGGGAGGGACTTCCTTACGCAGTATTTT. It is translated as CASSGRDFLTQYF.

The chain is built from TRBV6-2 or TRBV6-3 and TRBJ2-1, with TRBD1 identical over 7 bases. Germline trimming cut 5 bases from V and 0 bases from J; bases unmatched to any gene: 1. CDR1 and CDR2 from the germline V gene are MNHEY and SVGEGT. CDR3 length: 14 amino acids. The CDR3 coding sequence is TGTGCCAGCAGTCGACAGGGCTCCTACAATGAGCAGTTCTTC. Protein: CASSRQGSYNEQFF.